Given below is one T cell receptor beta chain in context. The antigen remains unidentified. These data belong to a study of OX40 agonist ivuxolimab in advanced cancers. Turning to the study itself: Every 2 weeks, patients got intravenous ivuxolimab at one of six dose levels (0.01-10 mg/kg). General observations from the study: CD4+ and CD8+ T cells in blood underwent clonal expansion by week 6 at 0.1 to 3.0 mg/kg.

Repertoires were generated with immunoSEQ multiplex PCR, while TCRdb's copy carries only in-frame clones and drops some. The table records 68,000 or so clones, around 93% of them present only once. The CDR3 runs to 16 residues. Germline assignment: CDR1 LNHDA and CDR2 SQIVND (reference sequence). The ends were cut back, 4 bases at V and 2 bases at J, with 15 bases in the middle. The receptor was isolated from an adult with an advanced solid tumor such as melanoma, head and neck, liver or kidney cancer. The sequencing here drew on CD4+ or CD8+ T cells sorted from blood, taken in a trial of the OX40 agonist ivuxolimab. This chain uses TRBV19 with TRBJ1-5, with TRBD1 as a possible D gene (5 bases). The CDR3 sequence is CASSTSPAGGNQPQHF. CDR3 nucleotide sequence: TGTGCCAGTAGTACCAGTCCAGCGGGGGGCAATCAGCCCCAGCATTTT.